The TCR beta chain under discussion was sequenced for a study of OX40 agonist ivuxolimab in advanced cancers. Study in general: While on treatment, patients had intravenous ivuxolimab at 0.01 to 10 mg/kg every 2 weeks. Subjects had a mean age of about 65 years, with a range of roughly 20 to 80; around 80% were male. Dose-escalation cases comprised hepatocellular carcinoma, melanoma, renal cell or head and neck cancer. Points from the study as a whole: Low levels of normalized T-cell clonal expansion also appeared in some nonresponders.

A word on this clone: The antigen is unknown.

The repertoire was sequenced with immunoSEQ multiplex PCR; TCRdb's copy has only in-frame clones and lacks some. The sample lists about 53,000 clones, roughly 83% seen once, with about 4.5% in the top ten. The germline V and J ends were trimmed by 3 bases and 3 bases, with 14 bases remaining between them. The V gene's germline CDR1 is MDHEN and CDR2 SYDVKM. The CDR3 is 15 residues long. The rearrangement uses TRBV28 and TRBJ1-2; no reliable D call. The TCR was taken from an adult with an advanced solid tumor such as melanoma, head and neck, liver or kidney cancer. Here the sequenced sample was CD4+ or CD8+ T cells sorted from blood, taken in a trial of the OX40 agonist ivuxolimab. CDR3 in DNA: TGTGCCAGCAGTTTCTCTTACAAGAATTACTATGGCTACACCTTC. This sequence encodes CASSFSYKNYYGYTF.